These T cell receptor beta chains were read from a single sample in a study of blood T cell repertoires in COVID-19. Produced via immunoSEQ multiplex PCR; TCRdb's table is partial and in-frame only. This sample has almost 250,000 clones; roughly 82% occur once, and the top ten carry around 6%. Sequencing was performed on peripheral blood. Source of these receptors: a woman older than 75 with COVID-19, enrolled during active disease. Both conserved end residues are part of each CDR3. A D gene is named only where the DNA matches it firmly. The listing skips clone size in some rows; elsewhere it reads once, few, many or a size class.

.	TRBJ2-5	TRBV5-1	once	CASSPGLPDETQYF	TGCGCCAGCAGCCCCGGACTGCCTGATGAGACCCAGTACTTC
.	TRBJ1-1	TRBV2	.	CASSATGAEAFF	TGTGCCAGCAGTGCGACGGGAGCTGAAGCTTTCTTT
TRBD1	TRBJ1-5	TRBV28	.	CASSLYTGGQPQHF	TGTGCCAGCAGTTTATACACAGGGGGTCAGCCCCAGCATTTT
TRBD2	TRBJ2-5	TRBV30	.	CAWSRTSFRETQYF	TGTGCCTGGAGTAGGACTAGCTTCCGCGAGACCCAGTACTTC
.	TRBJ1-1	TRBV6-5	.	CASSSGLVLTEAFF	TGTGCCAGCAGTTCCGGTTTGGTGCTCACTGAAGCTTTCTTT
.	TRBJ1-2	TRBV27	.	CASSLSGLLGVGYTF	TGTGCCAGCAGTTTGTCGGGACTTCTTGGGGTCGGCTACACCTTC
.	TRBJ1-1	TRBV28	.	CASSSGTKNTEAFF	TGTGCCAGCAGTTCCGGGACAAAGAACACTGAAGCTTTCTTT
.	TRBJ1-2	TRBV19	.	CASRPGQGIYGYTF	TGTGCCAGCAGGCCGGGGCAGGGGATCTATGGCTACACCTTC
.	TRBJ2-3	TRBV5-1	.	CASSSPADTQYF	TGCGCCAGCAGCTCCCCCGCAGATACGCAGTATTTT
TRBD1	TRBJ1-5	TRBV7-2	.	CASSIQGGDQPQHF	TGTGCCAGCAGCATACAGGGGGGTGATCAGCCCCAGCATTTT
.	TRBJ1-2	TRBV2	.	CASSDDRNGYTF	TGTGCCAGCAGTGATGACAGGAATGGCTACACCTTC
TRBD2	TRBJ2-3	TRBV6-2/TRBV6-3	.	CASSPFAGGTSSTDTQYF	TGTGCCAGCAGTCCGTTTGCGGGGGGGACCTCTAGCACAGATACGCAGTATTTT
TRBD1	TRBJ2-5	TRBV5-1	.	CASSPSTGTGGGETQYF	TGCGCCAGCAGCCCAAGCACCGGGACAGGGGGCGGAGAGACCCAGTACTTC
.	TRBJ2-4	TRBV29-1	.	CSVDGETKNIQYF	TGCAGCGTTGACGGGGAAACCAAAAACATTCAGTACTTC
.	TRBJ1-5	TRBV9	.	CASSVGNRDDQPQHF	TGTGCCAGCAGCGTAGGGAACAGGGATGATCAGCCCCAGCATTTT
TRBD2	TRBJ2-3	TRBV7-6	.	CASSLIAGASTDTQYF	TGTGCCAGCAGCCTAATAGCGGGGGCTAGCACAGATACGCAGTATTTT
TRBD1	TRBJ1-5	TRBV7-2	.	CASSLDRASAQPQHF	TGTGCCAGCAGCTTGGACAGGGCCTCCGCTCAGCCCCAGCATTTT
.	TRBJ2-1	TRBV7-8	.	CASSLVDYPSNEQFF	TGTGCCAGCAGCTTAGTCGACTACCCTAGCAATGAGCAGTTCTTC
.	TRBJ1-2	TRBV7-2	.	CASSPDSSNYGYTF	TGTGCCAGCAGTCCAGACAGCTCTAACTATGGCTACACCTTC
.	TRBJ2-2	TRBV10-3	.	CAISGRQSNTGELFF	TGTGCCATCAGTGGGAGACAGTCGAACACCGGGGAGCTGTTTTTT
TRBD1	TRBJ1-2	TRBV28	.	CASSDRVRGYTF	TGTGCCAGCAGTGACAGGGTTCGCGGCTACACCTTC
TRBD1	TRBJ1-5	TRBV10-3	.	CAISESGGGNQPQHF	TGTGCCATCAGTGAGTCAGGGGGCGGCAATCAGCCCCAGCATTTT
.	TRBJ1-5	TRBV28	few	CASSLGGAMDQPQHF	TGTGCCAGCAGTTTAGGCGGGGCGATGGATCAGCCCCAGCATTTT
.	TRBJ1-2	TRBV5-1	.	CASSFKTATENPYGYTF	TGCGCCAGCAGCTTCAAGACAGCCACTGAAAATCCATATGGCTACACCTTC
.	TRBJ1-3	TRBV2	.	CASTRGVLAGNTIYF	TGTGCCAGCACCCGGGGGGTCCTGGCTGGAAACACCATATATTTT
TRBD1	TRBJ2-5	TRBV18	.	CASSPETGVGTQYF	TGTGCCAGCTCACCGGAGACAGGGGTGGGGACCCAGTACTTC
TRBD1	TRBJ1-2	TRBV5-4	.	CASSQPGQGSNYGYTF	TGTGCCAGCAGCCAGCCGGGACAGGGATCTAACTATGGCTACACCTTC
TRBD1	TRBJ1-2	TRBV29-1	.	CSVGQVTNYGYTF	TGCAGCGTCGGACAGGTTACTAACTATGGCTACACCTTC
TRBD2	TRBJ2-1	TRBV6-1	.	CASSVGLAGGPGNEQFF	TGTGCCAGCAGTGTCGGACTAGCGGGGGGGCCCGGCAATGAGCAGTTCTTC
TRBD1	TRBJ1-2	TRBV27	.	CASSKRLGDSLYYGYTF	TGTGCCAGCAGTAAAAGGTTAGGGGACAGCCTATACTATGGCTACACCTTC
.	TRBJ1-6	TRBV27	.	CASSFQDSPLHF	TGTGCCAGCAGTTTCCAGGATTCACCCCTCCACTTT
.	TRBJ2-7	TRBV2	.	CASSESGYEQYF	TGTGCCAGCAGTGAATCAGGCTACGAGCAGTACTTC
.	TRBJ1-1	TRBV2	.	CASRSQGGTEAFF	TGTGCCAGCAGGAGCCAGGGTGGGACTGAAGCTTTCTTT
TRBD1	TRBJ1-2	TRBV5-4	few	CASSLEGGYYGYTF	TGTGCCAGCAGCTTGGAAGGGGGCTACTATGGCTACACCTTC
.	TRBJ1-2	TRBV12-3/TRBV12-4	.	CASSLGQIYGYTF	TGTGCCAGCAGTTTAGGACAGATCTATGGCTACACCTTC
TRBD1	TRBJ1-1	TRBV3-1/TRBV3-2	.	CASSHMTGTTEAFF	TGTGCCAGCAGCCACATGACAGGGACCACTGAAGCTTTCTTT
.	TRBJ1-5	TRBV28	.	CASRGAGYSNQPQHF	TGTGCCAGCAGAGGGGCCGGTTATAGCAATCAGCCCCAGCATTTT
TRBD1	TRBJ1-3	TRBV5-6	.	CASHRGSSGNTIYF	TGTGCCAGCCACAGGGGAAGCTCTGGAAACACCATATATTTT
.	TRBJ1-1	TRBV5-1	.	CASSLAPGLMNTEAFF	TGCGCCAGCAGCTTGGCGCCGGGACTTATGAACACTGAAGCTTTCTTT
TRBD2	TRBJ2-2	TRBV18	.	CASSPPNSRGANTGELFF	TGTGCCAGCTCACCACCGAATTCGCGGGGGGCCAACACCGGGGAGCTGTTTTTT
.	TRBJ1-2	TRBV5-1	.	CASSLMGAANYGYTF	TGCGCCAGCAGCTTGATGGGGGCCGCTAACTATGGCTACACCTTC
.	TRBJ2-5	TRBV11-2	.	CASSYHQGGNRETQYF	TGTGCCAGCAGCTATCACCAGGGCGGTAATCGAGAGACCCAGTACTTC
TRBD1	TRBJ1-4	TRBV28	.	CASRDRAGTNEKLFF	TGTGCCAGCAGGGACAGGGCGGGAACTAATGAAAAACTGTTTTTT
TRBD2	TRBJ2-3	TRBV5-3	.	CARAPGTSGTTDTQYF	TGTGCCAGAGCTCCTGGGACTAGCGGGACTACAGATACGCAGTATTTT
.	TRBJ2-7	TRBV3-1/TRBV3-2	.	CASSRGQTYEQYF	TGTGCCAGCAGTCGCGGGCAGACCTACGAGCAGTACTTC
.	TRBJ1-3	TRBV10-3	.	CAISESSTSSSGNTIYF	TGTGCCATCAGTGAGTCTAGCACTTCCAGCTCTGGAAACACCATATATTTT
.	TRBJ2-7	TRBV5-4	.	CASSLSPAGTNEQYF	TGTGCCAGCAGCTTGAGTCCAGCGGGGACAAACGAGCAGTACTTC
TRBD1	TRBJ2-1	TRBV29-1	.	CSVGVGGDEQFF	TGCAGCGTTGGAGTAGGGGGCGATGAGCAGTTCTTC
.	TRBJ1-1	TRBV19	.	CASSIDRRPNTEAFF	TGTGCCAGTAGTATTGACAGGCGACCAAACACTGAAGCTTTCTTT
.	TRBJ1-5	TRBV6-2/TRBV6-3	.	CASSYAGPTRPQHF	TGTGCCAGCAGTTACGCGGGACCGACGAGGCCCCAGCATTTT
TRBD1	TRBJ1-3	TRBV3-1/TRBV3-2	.	CASSQAGRGRGGNTIYF	TGTGCCAGCAGCCAAGCGGGCAGGGGGCGAGGTGGAAACACCATATATTTT
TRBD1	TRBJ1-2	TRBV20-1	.	CSASRDRGVHGYTF	TGCAGTGCTAGTCGGGACAGGGGGGTCCATGGCTACACCTTC
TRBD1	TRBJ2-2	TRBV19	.	CASTQGQGVTGELFF	TGTGCCAGTACCCAGGGACAGGGGGTCACCGGGGAGCTGTTTTTT
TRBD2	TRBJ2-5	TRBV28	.	CASSLSGGKTQYF	TGTGCCAGCAGTTTATCGGGGGGGAAGACCCAGTACTTC
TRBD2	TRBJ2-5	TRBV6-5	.	CASSYGTRQQETQYF	TGTGCCAGCAGTTACGGGACTAGACAACAAGAGACCCAGTACTTC
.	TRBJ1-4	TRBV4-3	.	CASSPVYNEKLFF	TGCGCCAGCAGCCCCGTGTATAATGAAAAACTGTTTTTT
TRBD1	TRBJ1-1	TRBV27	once	CASSPGQGVLNTEAFF	TGTGCCAGCAGTCCAGGACAGGGGGTGTTGAACACTGAAGCTTTCTTT